The rows below give T cell receptor beta chains drawn from one sample of a study of blood T cell repertoires in COVID-19. This table comes from immunoSEQ multiplex PCR, and its TCRdb copy is limited to in-frame clones, with some not included. The sample has 200,000 or so clones, about 88% seen once. Input material: peripheral blood. The receptors were sampled from a woman aged 55-69 years with acute or convalescent COVID-19. Each CDR3 is given with its conserved first and last residue. D genes are given only for firm matches. The size entry is marked missing in some rows and otherwise reads once, few, many or a size class.

D	size	V	J	DNA	CDR3
-	-	TRBV19	TRBJ2-6	TGTGCCAGTAGTATAGGGGCAGGTAACTCTGGGGCCAACGTCCTGACTTTC	CASSIGAGNSGANVLTF
TRBD1	-	TRBV5-6	TRBJ2-5	TGTGCCAGCAGCGTAGCCGGGACAGCCCAAGAGACCCAGTACTTC	CASSVAGTAQETQYF
-	-	TRBV9	TRBJ1-1	TGTGCCAGCGCAACAGGGCCGAACACTGAAGCTTTCTTT	CASATGPNTEAFF
TRBD1	-	TRBV18	TRBJ2-1	TGTGCCAGCTCACTCTCGACAGGGACCAATGAGCAGTTCTTC	CASSLSTGTNEQFF
-	-	TRBV6-5	TRBJ1-4	TGTGCCAGCACCTCGGGAGCTAATGAAAAACTGTTTTTT	CASTSGANEKLFF
-	-	TRBV10-3	TRBJ2-7	TGTGCCATCAGCCAGGGATGGGGATACGAGCAGTACTTC	CAISQGWGYEQYF
-	-	TRBV15	TRBJ2-5	TGTGCCACCAGCGGGAGGAGGGGGCTGGCGAGCGGGAGTTCCACGGAGACCCAGTACTTC	CATSGRRGLASGSSTETQYF
-	-	TRBV7-2	TRBJ2-5	TGTGCCAGCAGCTTAGCGCTCCTAGTACGAGAGACCCAGTACTTC	CASSLALLVRETQYF
TRBD2	-	TRBV5-8	TRBJ2-5	TGTGCCAGCAGCTTGGGTCTAGCGGCTAGAGCCCAGTACTTC	CASSLGLAARAQYF
-	-	TRBV7-4	TRBJ1-5	TGTGCCAGCAGTCGAAAATCCGGGGGGCAGCCCCAGCATTTT	CASSRKSGGQPQHF
-	few	TRBV10-1	TRBJ2-1	TGCGCCAGCAGTGAAGTCGGGGAGGATGAGCAGTTCTTC	CASSEVGEDEQFF
-	few	TRBV9	TRBJ2-7	TGTGCCAGCAGCGTTAGCGGTTATAGCTACGAGCAGTACTTC	CASSVSGYSYEQYF
-	-	TRBV5-4	TRBJ1-4	TGTGCCAGCAGCACCACGACGGCCCCGGGTGGTGAAAAACTGTTTTTT	CASSTTTAPGGEKLFF
TRBD1	-	TRBV10-2	TRBJ2-2	TGCGCCAGCAGTGTACAGGGGGCTACCGGGGAGCTGTTTTTT	CASSVQGATGELFF
-	-	TRBV6-5	TRBJ1-4	TGTGCCAGCAGGCGTGTCGGACACTTTAATGAAAAACTGTTTTTT	CASRRVGHFNEKLFF
-	-	TRBV13	TRBJ2-7	TGTGCCAGCAGCTCCGTAGCGGAGTCCTACGAGCAGTACTTC	CASSSVAESYEQYF
TRBD2	-	TRBV5-1	TRBJ2-3	TGCGCCAGCAGCCGGACTAGCGGGGGTACAGATACGCAGTATTTT	CASSRTSGGTDTQYF
TRBD1	-	TRBV6-2/TRBV6-3	TRBJ1-1	TGTGCCAGCAGTTATAACAGGGGGTACACTGAAGCTTTCTTT	CASSYNRGYTEAFF
-	-	TRBV19	TRBJ2-7	TGTGCCAGTAGTATGGGGGCGGGTTTTCACTACGAGCAGTACTTC	CASSMGAGFHYEQYF
TRBD1	once	TRBV27	TRBJ2-7	TGTGCCAGCAGCGTCGTAACTATGACAGGGAACTCCTACGAGCAGTACTTC	CASSVVTMTGNSYEQYF